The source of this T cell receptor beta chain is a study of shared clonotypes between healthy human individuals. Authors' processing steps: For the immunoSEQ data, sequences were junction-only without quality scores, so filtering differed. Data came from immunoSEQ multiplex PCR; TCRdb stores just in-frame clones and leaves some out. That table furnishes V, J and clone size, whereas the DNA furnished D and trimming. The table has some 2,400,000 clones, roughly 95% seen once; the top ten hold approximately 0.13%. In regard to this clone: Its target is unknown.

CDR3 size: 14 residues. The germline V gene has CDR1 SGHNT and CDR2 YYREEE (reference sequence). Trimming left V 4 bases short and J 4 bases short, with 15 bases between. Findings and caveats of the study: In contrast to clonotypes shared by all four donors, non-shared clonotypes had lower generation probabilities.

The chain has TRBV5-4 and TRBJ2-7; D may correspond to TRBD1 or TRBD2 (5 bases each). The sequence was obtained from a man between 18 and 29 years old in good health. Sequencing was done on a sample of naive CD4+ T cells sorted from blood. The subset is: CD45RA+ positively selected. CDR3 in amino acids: CASSLHSEGYEQYF. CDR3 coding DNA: TGTGCCAGCAGCCTACACAGTGAGGGGTACGAGCAGTACTTC.